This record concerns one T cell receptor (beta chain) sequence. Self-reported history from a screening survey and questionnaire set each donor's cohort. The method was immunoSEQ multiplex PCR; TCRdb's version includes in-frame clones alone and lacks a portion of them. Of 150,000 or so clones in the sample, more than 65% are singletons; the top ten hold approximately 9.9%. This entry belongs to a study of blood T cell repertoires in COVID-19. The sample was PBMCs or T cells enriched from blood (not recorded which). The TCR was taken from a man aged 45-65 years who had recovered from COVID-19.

The CDR3 DNA follows: TGTGCCAGCAGTTCGCCCGGAGCAGGGGACAACTATGGCTACACCTTC. This sequence encodes CASSSPGAGDNYGYTF. The chain employs TRBV28 and TRBJ1-2; D is possibly TRBD1 (6 bases). Germline CDR1 and CDR2: MDHEN and SYDVKM. V lost 4 bases and J lost 2, with 17 bases in between. This CDR3 has 16 amino acids.